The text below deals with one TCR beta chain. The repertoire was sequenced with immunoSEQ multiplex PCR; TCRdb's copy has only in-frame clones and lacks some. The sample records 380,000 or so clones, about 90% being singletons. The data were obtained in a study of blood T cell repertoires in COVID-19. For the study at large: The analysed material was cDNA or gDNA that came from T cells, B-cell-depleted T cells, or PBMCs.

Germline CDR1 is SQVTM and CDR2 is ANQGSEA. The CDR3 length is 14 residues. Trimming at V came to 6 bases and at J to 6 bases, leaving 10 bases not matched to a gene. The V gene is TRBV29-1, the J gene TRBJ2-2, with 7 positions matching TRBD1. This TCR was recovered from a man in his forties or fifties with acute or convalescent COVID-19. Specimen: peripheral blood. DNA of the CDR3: TGCAGCGTGCGAGGGGGCGCCACATCCGGGGAGCTGTTTTTT. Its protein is CSVRGGATSGELFF.